These 9 T cell receptor beta chains came from one sample sequenced in a study of blood T cell repertoires in COVID-19. Some clones are missing from TCRdb's copy, which holds only in-frame ones; the method was immunoSEQ multiplex PCR. Here the sample spans about 250,000 clones, around 84% being singletons. Material: PBMCs or T cells enriched from blood (not recorded which). The receptors originated from a man aged 40-50 years who had recovered from COVID-19.

The sample holds a few counts of this clone. This chain joins TRBV11-2 and TRBJ2-1; 8 nucleotides match TRBD2. The V and J ends lost 7 bases and 8 bases, in that order; junction bases with no gene match: 7. The germline CDR1 and CDR2 sequences are SGHAT and FQNNGV. The CDR3 loop spans 13 amino acids. The CDR3 here is CASTRTSSHEQFF. CDR3 sequence (DNA): TGTGCCAGCACCCGGACTAGCAGCCATGAGCAGTTCTTC.

V gene TRBV6-1 combines with J gene TRBJ2-7; 9 nucleotides line up with TRBD2. V lost 3 bases to trimming and J lost 0 bases; unmatched junction nucleotides: 6. Germline loops: CDR1 MNHNS, CDR2 SASEGT. The CDR3 covers 16 residues. The CDR3 bases are TGTGCCAGCAGTGACGGGGTAGCGGGGGACTCCTACGAGCAGTACTTC. Translating gives CASSDGVAGDSYEQYF.

This sequence joins TRBV7-9 and TRBJ2-5; 10 bases fit TRBD1. Germline V gene sequence: CDR1 SEHNR, CDR2 FQNEAQ (reference sequence). This CDR3 comprises 14 residues. V trimming: 8 bases; J trimming: 1 base; junction bases outside the gene matches: 4. This chain's CDR3 is CASVRTGGQETQYF. The CDR3 bases are TGTGCCAGCGTGCGGACAGGGGGCCAAGAGACCCAGTACTTC.

This rearrangement joins TRBV7-3 to TRBJ2-2; 10 nucleotides line up with TRBD1. From germline, CDR1 is SGHTA and CDR2 FQGTGA. The CDR3 covers 15 residues. After removal of 5 bases from V and 6 bases from J, the junction contained 6 bases not matched to a gene. CDR3 protein: CASSRQGAGAGELFF. For the CDR3, the DNA is TGTGCCAGCAGCAGACAGGGGGCTGGAGCCGGGGAGCTGTTTTTT.

This chain joins TRBV7-9 and TRBJ2-1; D possibly corresponds to TRBD2 (6 bases). Looked up from germline, CDR1 is SEHNR and CDR2 is FQNEAQ (reference sequence). This CDR3 is 15 amino acids long. The V end lost 2 bases, the J end lost 2 bases, and 10 bases lay between the germline ends. The CDR3 region has the DNA TGTGCCAGCAGCTTAAGCGGGCCGCCCTACAATGAGCAGTTCTTC. It yields the protein CASSLSGPPYNEQFF.

This chain connects TRBV5-1 to TRBJ2-7; 7 bases map to TRBD1. Germline assignment: CDR1 SGHRS and CDR2 YFSETQ. With V trimmed by 4 bases and J by 4 bases, 2 bases remained unmatched. CDR3 size: 12 residues. The CDR3 coding sequence is TGCGCCAGCAGCAAGGGACAGTACGAGCAGTACTTC. Its protein is CASSKGQYEQYF.

This chain joins TRBV30 and TRBJ1-5; D gene uncertain. The CDR3 contains 12 residues. Germline V gene lookup returns CDR1 GTSNPN and CDR2 SVGIG (reference sequence). CDR3 sequence: CASSRGAQPQHF. CDR3 nucleotide sequence: TGTGCATCATCCCGAGGAGCCCAGCCCCAGCATTTT.

In DNA form, the CDR3 reads TGTGCCAGTAGTATAGCCCCGCAGGGGGCGTACTATGGCTACACCTTC. It yields the protein CASSIAPQGAYYGYTF. The chain employs TRBV19 and TRBJ1-2; 8 nucleotides line up with TRBD1. Germline V gives CDR1 LNHDA, CDR2 SQIVND (reference sequence). This CDR3 comprises 16 residues. Germline trimming cut 1 base from V and 3 bases from J; bases unmatched to any gene: 7.

The chain combines TRBV30 with TRBJ1-3; 8 bases are shared with TRBD1. The CDR3 is 13 residues long. Germline assignment: CDR1 GTSNPN and CDR2 SVGIG (reference sequence). V shed 3 bases and J 4 bases; nucleotides not matched to a gene: 2. This chain's CDR3 is CAWSGTGGNTIYF. The CDR3 DNA follows: TGTGCCTGGAGCGGGACAGGAGGAAACACCATATATTTT.